This T cell receptor (beta chain) was captured by sequencing in a study of cytomegalovirus exposure and HLA in healthy donors listed by TCRdb under 2017. At the level of the whole study: In an earlier analysis of roughly 590 of the donors, less than 350 Gb of sequence data and about 110 million unique TCR beta sequences from 180 million or so T cells were reported. Donor age, sex, ethnicity and CMV serostatus were compiled together with the repertoire data. The study aimed to test whether signatures of past pathogen exposure could be identified by cataloging public T cell receptors. To study patterns of TCR occurrence, a later analysis re-analyzed previously published TCR beta repertoires from 666 donors and added high-resolution HLA genotyping. Using immunosequencing, the study profiled T cell repertoires from 550 to 750 subjects and related those repertoires to cytomegalovirus serostatus. An earlier analysis of a few hundred of the donors applied high-throughput TCR beta sequencing to assess whether each TCR beta V gene segment acted as functional or pseudogenic. In addition to the first cohort of about 650 subjects, a separate validation cohort of 120 different subjects was used. Typing coverage varied by locus: about 629-640 donors for A, B, C, DRB1 and DQB1; some 520 for DQA1; approximately 610 for DPA1; 400 to 480 for DPB1. In a later genetic analysis, genome-wide SNP genotypes for about three fifths of the roughly 670 donors were used, and that subset was treated as a discovery cohort. Because of strong linkage in the cohort, roughly five DR-DQ haplotypes were treated as single units for association and clustering. All discovery cohort repertoires had been generated on a single sequencing platform. Rather than drawing on any new phenotypic data, the later analysis identified candidate immune exposures from TCR beta sequences and the way those sequences occurred across donors. Roughly 300 gigabases of sequencing data and 70 million to 100 million unique TCR sequences were included in an early release covering 550 to 650 HLA-typed donors. Across around 400 genotyped donors of the cohort, an average of roughly 230,000 unique TCR beta nucleotide sequences per donor were sequenced, and around 19% of those sequences were non-productive. Of the 300 to 500 genotyped donors, approximately 80% were placed in the genetic ancestry cluster associated with self-reported Caucasian donors. Both class I and class II loci were covered by HLA typing, at four-digit resolution. High-throughput TCR immunosequencing, statistical association of individual TCRs with disease status, and machine learning were combined to predict cytomegalovirus infection status. Summary of the overall study and its limitations: The presence/absence analyses assumed that sequencing depth was roughly uniform across donors, and that assumption may not be true. Some IMGT-functional V segments, including TRBV6-2 and TRBV6-3, could not be distinguished by the 87-base-pair reads and were therefore excluded. Across donors, most TCR sequences were observed very rarely, whereas some public TCRs were present in many individuals. Some 16 rarely observed V segments, including chromosome 9 orphons, were excluded from the earlier analysis of a few hundred of the donors because counts were too low. It was suggested by the authors that the approach could potentially be generalized to other disease states and immunological phenotypes. Compared with the roughly 700-donor mean, donors in an Asian-associated ancestry cluster had fewer N-insertions in productive TCRs, according to a later genetic analysis. Assigning TCR associations to individual alleles was difficult when HLA alleles, especially DR and DQ, strongly co-occurred. The only immune exposure information available for the cohort was CMV serostatus. Most CMV-associated TCR beta chains appeared to be HLA-restricted in a later analysis, and the HLA associations seemed to be driven largely by CMV exposure. Broadly in line with IMGT annotations, most TCR beta V segments showed up in productive rearrangements about 87% or about 30% of the time in an earlier analysis of approximately 640 of the donors. Because HLA typing was unavailable for some donors at each locus, only the typed subset was used in association tests. In a later analysis, the rate of TCR association differed among HLA loci, with DRB1 alleles having the most associated TCRs and HLA-C alleles having the fewest. The cohort was sequenced for TCR beta chains only, and without alpha or paired-chain data the features that could be detected were limited. A few of the identified cytomegalovirus-associated TCR beta chains were confirmed in vitro to be specific for cytomegalovirus antigens. In a later analysis, 16,951 TCR beta sequences were associated with specific HLA alleles at a false discovery rate of 0.05. Compared with equally common non-associated chains, HLA-associated TCR beta chains in a later analysis were more clonally expanded and had lower generation probabilities. According to a later analysis, parvovirus B19, influenza, CMV and Epstein-Barr virus appeared linked to several top co-occurrence clusters. Cytomegalovirus status was reported to be diagnosed by the classifier with high specificity and sensitivity in both the original and validation cohorts. A further reported finding was that TCR beta sequences accurately predicted the HLA-A and HLA-B alleles for most subjects in the first cohort. A total of fewer than 200 TCR beta chains were listed by the study as associated with cytomegalovirus. Correlated functional status among segregating V segments might reflect linkage disequilibrium, but an unknown experimental factor could not be ruled out. An association between a missense DCLRE1C variant and V-gene and J-gene trimming of TCR beta chains was found in a later genetic analysis and replicated in an independent cohort. A group of highly shared sequence variants was considered likely to be a technical artifact of the sequencing pipeline.

Concerning this clone itself: What this receptor recognizes is not known. Nothing much larger sits one base from this clone, and base qualities are not available.

Library preparation was by the immunoSEQ multiplex PCR assay. A mixture of 60 forward primers for TCR Vbeta segments and 13 reverse primers for TCR Jbeta segments was used in the multiplex PCR. The CDR3 region of rearranged TCR beta genes was amplified from genomic DNA by a multiplex PCR assay. The Illumina HiSeq System was used to sequence the amplified TCR beta libraries as 87-base-pair reads. The authors processed their data as follows. Across the 640 or so repertoires, a later analysis counted around 80 million unique TCR beta chains, roughly 11 million of which were shared by at least two donors. To remove PCR and sequencing errors, raw reads were error-corrected and collapsed into unique sequences using a nearest-neighbor algorithm that merged closely related sequences. CDR3 sequences were aligned to IMGT reference sequences to assign V, D and J gene segments. Each retained sequence needed at least a six-nucleotide match to both a V gene segment and a J gene segment. Rearrangements were called productive when the CDR3 lacked stop codons and stayed in frame with V and J; all others were non-productive. CDR3 was defined according to IMGT convention as the region running from the second conserved V-encoded cysteine to the conserved J-encoded phenylalanine. In an earlier analysis of around 570 of the donors, sequences lacking an unambiguous match to a single V gene segment were excluded. An earlier analysis of several hundred of the donors called V segments functional above 56.7% productive rearrangements and segregating when the between-donor standard deviation exceeded 5%. To diagnose cytomegalovirus status from the catalog of TCR beta chain sequences, a statistical classification framework was built. In a later analysis, TCR nucleotide sequences were compared against IMGT/GENE-DB human TR gene sequences so that V and J genes could be assigned. The TCRdist pipeline was used in a later analysis to assign CDR3 sequences and most-parsimonious VDJ recombination scenarios. In a later analysis, every TCR beta chain was defined by the combination of its CDR3 amino acid sequence and its V-gene family, and reads without a unique V-gene family were dropped. To address suspected cross-contamination and a sequencing artifact, a later analysis removed a few hundred highly shared, low-generation-probability nucleotide sequences. In a later analysis, a clonal expansion index was calculated for each public chain from normalized within-repertoire ranks of inferred template counts. Generation probabilities in a later analysis came from a VDJ recombination model fitted to out-of-frame rearrangements, and those results were checked against IGoR. A later analysis scored TCR-TCR, TCR-HLA and TCR-CMV co-occurrence with hypergeometric tests, applying a repertoire-size bias correction to TCR pairs. To estimate false discovery rates, a later analysis permuted the HLA or CMV assignments 20 times. In a later analysis, co-occurring TCRs were grouped using DBSCAN, and TCRdist sequence similarity was added for clustering within HLA-allele-positive subsets. Repertoires with fewer than 30,000 or more than 120,000 public chains were left out of co-occurrence clustering, as were about 5 repertoires with anomalous nucleotide sharing. In TCRdb, the immuneACCESS table is reduced to in-frame sequences with V and J assigned. These tables do not hold every clone; where another copy was compared, an unresolved V gene accounts for under half, and the others remain unexplained. V and J calls and clone size are copied from that table; D and trimming were computed from the DNA. A total of approximately 190,000 clones appear in this sample, around 78% of them only once. The biggest ten clones account for roughly 14% of the sample.

There are 16 amino acids in the CDR3, from cysteine to phenylalanine inclusive. Of all the DNA, just the CDR3 is kept, 48 bases in frame from base 1. Relative to germline, V is missing 1 base and J is missing 7 bases, with 13 bases of the junction outside any gene match. Taken from the germline V gene, the CDR1 and CDR2 loops are KGHSH and LQKENI. In total, 666 healthy bone marrow donors made up the cohort. Cohort members were all nominally healthy when sampled, although unrecorded immune exposures were likely present. The donor tested CMV seropositive and was one of the 289 seropositive cohort members. Each donor provided a peripheral blood sample, and peripheral blood mononuclear cells were used for TCR beta sequencing. The Qiagen DNeasy Blood Extraction Kit was used to extract genomic DNA from the blood cell samples.

This clonotype was obtained from a woman aged 30 to 39 in good health and CMV-seropositive. Sequenced sample: PBMCs. This receptor chain uses TRBV18 and TRBJ2-7, with 7 bases aligning to TRBD2. The DNA sequence is as follows: TGTGCCAGCTCACCACGGGCTAGCGGACATCGAGGGGAGCAGTACTTC. This yields the protein CASSPRASGHRGEQYF.